The rows below give T cell receptor beta chains drawn from one sample of a study of blood T cell repertoires in COVID-19. Only in-frame clones appear in the TCRdb table, and some are missing; sequencing was by immunoSEQ multiplex PCR. The repertoire holds under 250,000 clones, with about 87% as singletons. The specimen sequenced was peripheral blood. Every receptor here comes from a woman between 25 and 40 years old with COVID-19, enrolled during active disease. Each CDR3 is given with its conserved first and last residue. The order of the fields is clone size, V gene, J gene, D gene, CDR3 DNA, CDR3 protein. D genes are given only for firm matches. Size tells how often a clone was seen (once, few, many) or the class of an expanded clone, and some rows leave it out.

size: NA; V: TRBV7-2; J: TRBJ2-3; D: NA; DNA: TGTGCCAGCAGCACCCCCGGACAGACAGATACGCAGTATTTT; CDR3: CASSTPGQTDTQYF
size: NA; V: TRBV19; J: TRBJ2-7; D: TRBD1; DNA: TGTGCCAGTAGTATTCTGGACAGGGGCTACGAGCAGTACTTC; CDR3: CASSILDRGYEQYF
size: NA; V: TRBV5-1; J: TRBJ2-7; D: TRBD2; DNA: TGCGCCAGCAGCACAGACGGACTAGCGGCGGGGGAGCAGTACTTC; CDR3: CASSTDGLAAGEQYF
size: NA; V: TRBV6-6; J: TRBJ2-5; D: NA; DNA: TGTGCCAGCAGTTTCCCCGGAGGGGAGGAGACCCAGTACTTC; CDR3: CASSFPGGEETQYF
size: NA; V: TRBV3-1/TRBV3-2; J: TRBJ1-4; D: NA; DNA: TGTGCCAGCAGCTCGAGAGGAAGAGGAGAAAAACTGTTTTTT; CDR3: CASSSRGRGEKLFF
size: NA; V: TRBV10-3; J: TRBJ1-4; D: NA; DNA: TGTGCCATCAAGGGGGGGCCGGGTGAAAAACTGTTTTTT; CDR3: CAIKGGPGEKLFF
size: NA; V: TRBV7-6; J: TRBJ2-7; D: TRBD2; DNA: TGTGCCAGCAGCTTACGCTTAGCGGGGGGCCTGGGTGGTGAGCAGTACTTC; CDR3: CASSLRLAGGLGGEQYF
size: NA; V: TRBV5-6; J: TRBJ2-7; D: TRBD1; DNA: TGTGCCAGCAGCTTTCTGACAGGGGGCTCCTACGAGCAGTACTTC; CDR3: CASSFLTGGSYEQYF
size: NA; V: TRBV28; J: TRBJ2-7; D: NA; DNA: TGTGCCAGCAGATCGGGGGACGAGGTGTACGAGCAGTACTTC; CDR3: CASRSGDEVYEQYF
size: NA; V: TRBV11-2; J: TRBJ1-1; D: NA; DNA: TGTGCCAGCAGCTTCAGGGTAGACACTGAAGCTTTCTTT; CDR3: CASSFRVDTEAFF
size: NA; V: TRBV30; J: TRBJ2-5; D: TRBD1; DNA: TGTGCCTGGTCGACAGGGTTGGAGACCCAGTACTTC; CDR3: CAWSTGLETQYF
size: NA; V: TRBV5-4; J: TRBJ1-1; D: TRBD1; DNA: TGTGCCAGCAGGATGACAGGGGGCGCGCACACTGAAGCTTTCTTT; CDR3: CASRMTGGAHTEAFF
size: few; V: TRBV19; J: TRBJ2-2; D: NA; DNA: TGTGCCAGTAGTACGACAGTGGACACCGGGGAGCTGTTTTTT; CDR3: CASSTTVDTGELFF
size: NA; V: TRBV7-2; J: TRBJ2-5; D: TRBD2; DNA: TGTGCCAGCAGCTTAGCGGCTAGCGGGACAGAGACCCAGTACTTC; CDR3: CASSLAASGTETQYF
size: few; V: TRBV6-2/TRBV6-3; J: TRBJ1-1; D: NA; DNA: TGTGCCAGCAGTTACTCGTTTGGGAGCTCTGAAGCTTTCTTT; CDR3: CASSYSFGSSEAFF
size: NA; V: TRBV7-8; J: TRBJ1-1; D: NA; DNA: TGTGCCAGCAGCGAGTACCGGGACACTGAAGCTTTCTTT; CDR3: CASSEYRDTEAFF
size: NA; V: TRBV11-3; J: TRBJ2-5; D: TRBD2; DNA: TGTGCCAGCAGCCTGGGACTAGCGGCCCAAGAGACCCAGTACTTC; CDR3: CASSLGLAAQETQYF
size: NA; V: TRBV19; J: TRBJ1-2; D: TRBD1; DNA: TGTGCCAGTAGTATCACGGACAGGGAGACTAACTATGGCTACACCTTC; CDR3: CASSITDRETNYGYTF
size: NA; V: TRBV5-6; J: TRBJ2-5; D: TRBD1; DNA: TGTGCCAGCAGCCTGGGGCGGGGACAGGGTTTAGAGACCCAGTACTTC; CDR3: CASSLGRGQGLETQYF
size: NA; V: TRBV27; J: TRBJ1-2; D: NA; DNA: TGTGCCAGCAGTTTTGCAGAGGGCCCCGGCTACACCTTC; CDR3: CASSFAEGPGYTF
size: NA; V: TRBV2; J: TRBJ2-5; D: TRBD1; DNA: TGTGCCAGCAGTCCCCCGAGGGGGCTGTATGGAGAGACCCAGTACTTC; CDR3: CASSPPRGLYGETQYF
size: NA; V: TRBV7-2; J: TRBJ2-1; D: NA; DNA: TGTGCCAGCAGCCTATCGAGCCTCAATGAGCAGTTCTTC; CDR3: CASSLSSLNEQFF
size: NA; V: TRBV29-1; J: TRBJ1-1; D: NA; DNA: TGCAGCGTTTTGGAGACGGGCCGGGGAGACACTGAAGCTTTCTTT; CDR3: CSVLETGRGDTEAFF
size: NA; V: TRBV11-2; J: TRBJ1-1; D: NA; DNA: TGTGCCAGCAGCTTATTCCCAGGGGCTGAAGCTTTCTTT; CDR3: CASSLFPGAEAFF
size: NA; V: TRBV6-2/TRBV6-3; J: TRBJ2-3; D: TRBD2; DNA: TGTGCCAGCAGTCAGCCGGGACTAACTACAGATACGCAGTATTTT; CDR3: CASSQPGLTTDTQYF